A single sample is the source of the 31 T cell receptor beta chains below, sequenced in a study of blood T cell repertoires in COVID-19. The table came from immunoSEQ multiplex PCR; TCRdb's copy has only in-frame clones and leaves some out. The data contain some 320,000 clones, about 90% of them seen just once; the ten biggest clones take up less than 6%. Specimen: PBMCs or T cells enriched from blood (not recorded which). The origin of the receptors is a woman in her twenties or thirties who had recovered from COVID-19.

The V and J genes are TRBV9 and TRBJ1-2; D is possibly TRBD1 (5 bases). The V end lost 1 base, the J end lost 4 bases, and 8 bases lay between the germline ends. Germline assignment: CDR1 SGDLS and CDR2 YYNGEE. The CDR3 has 13 amino acids. The CDR3 DNA is TGTGCCAGCAGCGTATCCGGGGGCTATGGCTACACCTTC. This encodes CASSVSGGYGYTF.

The chain employs TRBV6-5 and TRBJ1-6; unclear D gene. The germline CDR1 and CDR2 sequences are MNHEY and SVGAGI. The CDR3 has 14 amino acids. V dropped 8 bases and J dropped 6 bases, with 14 bases sitting between them. The CDR3 reads CASERIQINSPLHF. The DNA of the CDR3 is TGTGCCAGCGAGCGAATTCAGATTAATTCACCCCTCCACTTT.

This chain uses TRBV5-1 with TRBJ1-1; D is unresolved. V lost 0 bases to trimming and J lost 4 bases, with 13 bases between them. The CDR3 is made up of 15 amino acids. CDR1 SGHRS and CDR2 YFSETQ come from the germline V gene. This CDR3 reads CASSLVLDRGTEAFF. In nucleotides, the CDR3 is TGCGCCAGCAGCTTGGTTTTAGATCGTGGCACTGAAGCTTTCTTT.

CDR3 bases: TGTGCCAGCAGTTTTCCAGGGGCGCTTAATTATGGCTACACCTTC. This translates into CASSFPGALNYGYTF. This sequence joins TRBV28 and TRBJ1-2, with D possibly TRBD1 on 6 matching bases. Germline CDR1 reads MDHEN; CDR2 reads SYDVKM. The CDR3 has 15 amino acids. The germline V and J ends were trimmed by 3 bases and 5 bases, with 16 bases remaining between them.

The V and J genes are TRBV6-2 or TRBV6-3 and TRBJ1-5; the match to TRBD1 covers 7 bases. Trimming took 2 bases from V and 11 from J; bases not matched to a gene: 3. The length of the CDR3 is 12 residues. From germline, CDR1 is MNHEY and CDR2 SVGEGT. CDR3 coding DNA: TGTGCCAGCAGTTACCCTGACAGGGCCCAGCATTTT. As protein: CASSYPDRAQHF.

The chain has TRBV27 and TRBJ1-3; no definite D call. The CDR3 has 15 amino acids. Germline V gives CDR1 MNHEY, CDR2 SMNVEV (reference sequence). The V gene lost 3 bases and the J gene lost 4 bases, with 13 bases spanning the gap. The CDR3 region is CASSLRGSGGNTIYF. DNA for the CDR3: TGTGCCAGCAGTTTGCGAGGGAGCGGCGGAAACACCATATATTTT.

This clone has only one observation. This chain uses TRBV12-3 or TRBV12-4 with TRBJ2-5, with D maybe TRBD1 (5 bases). The CDR3 is 13 amino acids. Trimming took off 3 bases at V and 4 bases at J, with 9 bases between the two ends. The CDR3 is CASSFLRVETQYF. The CDR3 bases are TGTGCCAGCAGTTTCCTCAGGGTAGAGACCCAGTACTTC.

The chain joins TRBV2 to TRBJ1-2, with a weak D call TRBD1 (5 bases). The length of the CDR3 is 12 residues. The germline V gene has CDR1 SNHLY and CDR2 FYNNEI. V was shortened by 3 bases and J by 8 bases, with 10 bases between the two germline ends. The CDR3 DNA reads as TGTGCCAGCAGTGAGTACAGGTACGGCTACACCTTC. This gives the protein CASSEYRYGYTF.

The chain employs TRBV7-2 and TRBJ2-3, with unresolved D. Trimming removed 5 bases from V and 0 bases from J, with 12 bases in between. The CDR3 totals 15 residues. Germline values: CDR1 SGHTA, CDR2 FQGNSA. CDR3 protein: CASSPGPYSTDTQYF. The CDR3 DNA sequence: TGTGCCAGCAGCCCCGGTCCCTATAGCACAGATACGCAGTATTTT.

This clone was counted a few times. This sequence joins TRBV4-2 and TRBJ1-6; 9 bases agree with TRBD1. In germline, CDR1 is LGHNA, CDR2 YNFKEQ. This CDR3 has 15 residues. Trimming cost V 3 bases and J 9 bases; bases outside gene matches: 6. The CDR3 DNA sequence: TGTGCCAGCAGCCAGCTTGGACAGGGGAGTTCACCCCTCCACTTT. Protein sequence: CASSQLGQGSSPLHF.

This chain uses TRBV18 with TRBJ1-6; D is unclear. Germline V CDR1 and CDR2: KGHSH, LQKENI. Trimming took 1 base from V and 6 from J, leaving 13 bases between them. The CDR3 is made up of 16 amino acids. The CDR3 reads CASSPRPSGSNSPLHF. The CDR3 bases are TGTGCCAGCTCACCACGGCCATCGGGGTCTAATTCACCCCTCCACTTT.

V and J are TRBV4-1 and TRBJ2-3, with 10 bases matching TRBD1. Looked up from germline, CDR1 is MGHRA and CDR2 is YSYEKL. V lost 1 base, J lost 5 bases, and 9 bases stayed unmatched. The CDR3 sequence is 17 residues long. This CDR3 reads CASSQVGSGQGQDTQYF. The CDR3 DNA is TGCGCCAGCAGCCAAGTTGGATCGGGACAGGGGCAAGATACGCAGTATTTT.

The chain links TRBV12-3 or TRBV12-4 to TRBJ1-1; 7 bases align to TRBD1. With V trimmed by 7 bases and J by 5 bases, 7 bases remained unmatched. The CDR3 length is 13 residues. CDR3 in amino acids: CASTRGTATEAFF. CDR3 sequence (DNA): TGTGCCAGCACCCGTGGGACAGCTACTGAAGCTTTCTTT.

The V call is TRBV5-1, the J call TRBJ1-2; TRBD1 agrees at 9 bases. The ends lost 4 bases at V and 6 bases at J; junction bases unmatched: 4. This CDR3 contains 13 residues. Per germline, CDR1 SGHRS and CDR2 YFSETQ. CDR3 region: CASSRGTGNGYTF. The CDR3 DNA reads TGCGCCAGCAGCAGAGGGACAGGGAATGGCTACACCTTC.

The V call is TRBV29-1, the J call TRBJ2-5; 11 bases align to TRBD2. V lost 8 bases and J lost 0; bases outside the gene matches: 23. Germline V lookup: CDR1 SQVTM, CDR2 ANQGSEA. This CDR3 comprises 20 residues. CDR3 nucleotides: TGCAGCACGACGCTCCCGACTAGCGGGGAGATCCCTTGGTACCAAGAGACCCAGTACTTC. Protein product: CSTTLPTSGEIPWYQETQYF.

This chain joins TRBV10-3 and TRBJ1-2; D possibly corresponds to TRBD1 (5 bases). The CDR3 extends over 11 amino acids. CDR1 ENHRY and CDR2 SYGVKD come from the germline V gene. V gave up 6 bases and J gave up 6 bases, with 8 bases separating them. The CDR3 DNA follows: TGTGCCATCAGGGGCAGGGATGGCTACACCTTC. This gives the protein CAIRGRDGYTF.

The rearrangement joins TRBV18 to TRBJ2-7; weak D call: TRBD1 (6 bases). Germline CDR1 reads KGHSH; CDR2 reads LQKENI. V shed 3 bases and J shed 3 bases, with 12 bases lying between them. The CDR3 is 14 amino acids. CDR3 bases: TGTGCCAGCTCACCCCGGCAGGGGATCTACGAGCAGTACTTC. Protein: CASSPRQGIYEQYF.

V is TRBV19 and J is TRBJ1-2; the D gene is possibly TRBD1 (6 bases). Germline CDR1 and CDR2: LNHDA and SQIVND (reference sequence). V lost 0 bases and J lost 4, with 9 bases in between. The CDR3 totals 14 residues. The CDR3 sequence: CASSIEGAAYGYTF. In DNA form, the CDR3 reads TGTGCCAGTAGTATAGAGGGGGCAGCCTATGGCTACACCTTC.

The chain has TRBV5-1 and TRBJ1-5; 8 bases match TRBD1. The germline V gene encodes CDR1 SGHRS and CDR2 YFSETQ. The CDR3 length is 15 residues. The trim removed 2 bases at V and 5 bases at J, leaving 6 bases unmatched. The CDR3 nucleotides read TGCGCCAGCAGCTTCGGACAGGGAGGCGATCAGCCCCAGCATTTT. Protein product: CASSFGQGGDQPQHF.

The chain joins TRBV5-1 to TRBJ2-5, with TRBD2 identical over 11 bases. CDR1 and CDR2 from the germline V gene are SGHRS and YFSETQ. V was clipped by 0 bases and J by 5 bases; unmatched bases: 3. The CDR3 extends over 15 amino acids. The CDR3 nucleotides are TGCGCCAGCAGCTTGGAACTAGCGGGGGCGGAGACCCAGTACTTC. As protein: CASSLELAGAETQYF.

The chain has TRBV6-6 and TRBJ2-7; D not certain. The germline V gene has CDR1 MNHNY and CDR2 SVGAGI (reference sequence). V gave up 6 bases and J gave up 0 bases, with 12 bases separating them. This CDR3 has 14 amino acids. The chain's CDR3 is CASSPVYSSYEQYF. The CDR3 DNA reads TGTGCCAGCAGCCCCGTATATAGCTCCTACGAGCAGTACTTC.

The chain links TRBV28 to TRBJ2-1; 7 nucleotides match TRBD2. Trimming removed 5 bases from V and 0 bases from J; junction bases left unmatched: 10. Germline V gene sequence: CDR1 MDHEN, CDR2 SYDVKM. This CDR3 is 17 amino acids long. The CDR3 region is CASSTSSGRSSYNEQFF. The DNA for the CDR3 is TGTGCCAGCAGTACCTCTAGCGGTCGAAGCTCCTACAATGAGCAGTTCTTC.

The chain uses TRBV6-1 and TRBJ2-1; 8 positions match TRBD1. The ends lost 3 bases at V and 6 bases at J; junction bases unmatched: 4. The CDR3 is made up of 14 amino acids. CDR1 is MNHNS and CDR2 is SASEGT in the germline V gene. The CDR3: CASSEDRVRNEQFF. CDR3 sequence (DNA): TGTGCCAGCAGTGAGGACAGGGTTCGCAATGAGCAGTTCTTC.

The chain is built from TRBV4-3 and TRBJ1-6; D might be TRBD1 (5 bases). The germline V and J ends were trimmed by 0 bases and 4 bases, with 19 bases remaining between them. The length of the CDR3 is 19 residues. Germline-derived CDR1 and CDR2 are LGHNA and YSLEER. The DNA of the CDR3 is TGCGCCAGCAGCCAAGATCCAGGGTCGTCCCCGATGTATAATTCACCCCTCCACTTT. Its translation is CASSQDPGSSPMYNSPLHF.

This chain connects TRBV29-1 to TRBJ2-5, with 7 bases aligning to TRBD2. Germline V gene lookup returns CDR1 SQVTM and CDR2 ANQGSEA. Trimming removed 2 bases from V and 2 bases from J; junction bases left unmatched: 2. The CDR3 sequence is 13 residues long. The CDR3 bases are TGCAGCGTTGAACGGGGGGAGCAAGAGACCCAGTACTTC. It encodes CSVERGEQETQYF.

The chain employs TRBV28 and TRBJ1-4; 7 bases agree with TRBD1. The J segment lost 0 bases and the V segment lost 8 bases, leaving 3 bases of the junction unmatched. CDR3 length: 14 residues. The V gene's germline CDR1 is MDHEN and CDR2 SYDVKM. In nucleotides, the CDR3 is TGTGCCAGCGGAACAGGGGCAACTAATGAAAAACTGTTTTTT. Amino acid sequence: CASGTGATNEKLFF.

This chain connects TRBV2 to TRBJ1-6, with 9 bases identical to TRBD1. This CDR3 spans 13 amino acids. CDR1 and CDR2 (germline): SNHLY, FYNNEI. With 7 bases clipped from V and 10 bases from J, the junction kept 5 bases outside the gene matches. CDR3: CASTTGTGSPLHF. The CDR3 region has the DNA TGTGCCAGCACCACCGGGACAGGGTCACCCCTCCACTTT.

This chain links TRBV10-3 with TRBJ2-1; no definite D call. Germline V lookup: CDR1 ENHRY, CDR2 SYGVKD. V lost 0 bases, J lost 8 bases, and 8 bases lay in between. CDR3 length: 13 residues. The CDR3 nucleotides are TGTGCCATCAGTGAGTCGGTGAGCGATGAGCAGTTCTTC. It specifies CAISESVSDEQFF.

The chain links TRBV7-9 to TRBJ1-1, with D tentatively TRBD1 (6 bases). Germline lookup yields CDR1 SEHNR and CDR2 FQNEAQ (reference sequence). V gave up 5 bases and J gave up 4 bases, with 14 bases separating them. This CDR3 contains 14 residues. For the CDR3, the DNA is TGTGCCAGCAGCGACATACAGGGCCCCACTGAAGCTTTCTTT. This codes for CASSDIQGPTEAFF.

The chain links TRBV3-1 (or the pseudogene TRBV3-2) to TRBJ1-1; 8 bases agree with TRBD1. Germline V gives CDR1 LGHDT, CDR2 YNNKEL (reference sequence). Losses at the gene ends were 8 bases for V and 0 bases for J; bases not matched to a gene: 8. The CDR3 runs 15 residues. This CDR3 is CASGSLGQVNTEAFF. CDR3 DNA: TGTGCCAGCGGATCCTTGGGACAGGTGAACACTGAAGCTTTCTTT.

The chain has TRBV7-2 and TRBJ2-1; 7 positions agree with TRBD2. The CDR3 is made up of 16 amino acids. After removal of 1 base from V and 3 bases from J, the junction contained 6 bases not matched to a gene. Germline V gives CDR1 SGHTA, CDR2 FQGNSA. CDR3 region: CASSLGRRGDYNEQFF. The DNA for the CDR3 is TGTGCCAGCAGCTTAGGTCGACGGGGGGACTACAATGAGCAGTTCTTC.